The present TCR beta chain was sequenced within a study of breast tumors, draining lymph nodes, adjacent tissues. Study conclusions and caveats: Luminal-like breast cancer showed significantly higher tumor–nontumor repertoire similarity than basal-like. The lymph node origin of tumor T cells was framed as consistent with a hypothesis, not demonstrated. Tumors had less TCR diversity than lymph nodes, more than nontumor tissue.

Turning to this clonotype: Its cognate antigen is unknown.

Breast cancer patients provided tissue from their axillary draining lymph nodes. This CDR3 has 15 amino acids. Germline lookup yields CDR1 LNHNV and CDR2 YYDKDF (reference sequence). The V gene lost 0 bases and the J gene lost 8 bases, with 16 bases spanning the gap. One entry per CDR3 protein, called by TCRdb with MiXCR from the multiplex PCR reads. In the table there are around 230,000 distinct CDR3 sequences, less than 40% of which are singletons. This clonotype was obtained from a female donor with breast cancer. Some clones in this sample may be carry-over from other donors' samples. The chain joins TRBV15 to TRBJ1-2; D uncertain. Sequences were obtained from axillary lymph node tissue. In nucleotides, the CDR3 is TGTGCCACCAGCAGAGATCTGGCGGCCGAAAAGGGCTACACCTTC. Translation: CATSRDLAAEKGYTF.